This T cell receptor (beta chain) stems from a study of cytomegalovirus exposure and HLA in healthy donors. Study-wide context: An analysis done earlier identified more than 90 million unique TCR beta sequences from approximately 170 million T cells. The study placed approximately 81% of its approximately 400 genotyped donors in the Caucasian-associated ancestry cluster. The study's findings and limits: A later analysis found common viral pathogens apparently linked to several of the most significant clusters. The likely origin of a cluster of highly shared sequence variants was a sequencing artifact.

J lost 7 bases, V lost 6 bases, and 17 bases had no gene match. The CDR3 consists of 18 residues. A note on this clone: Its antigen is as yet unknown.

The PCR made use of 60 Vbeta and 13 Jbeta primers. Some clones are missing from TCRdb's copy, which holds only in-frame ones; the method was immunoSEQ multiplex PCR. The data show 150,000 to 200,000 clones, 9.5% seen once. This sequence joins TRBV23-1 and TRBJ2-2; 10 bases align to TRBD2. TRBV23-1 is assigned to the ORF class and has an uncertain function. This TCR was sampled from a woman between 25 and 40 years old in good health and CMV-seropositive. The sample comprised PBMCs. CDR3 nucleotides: TGCGCCAGCAGGGACACGGATCAAGCGGGAGGGACGGACGGGGAGCTGTTTTTT. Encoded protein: CASRDTDQAGGTDGELFF.